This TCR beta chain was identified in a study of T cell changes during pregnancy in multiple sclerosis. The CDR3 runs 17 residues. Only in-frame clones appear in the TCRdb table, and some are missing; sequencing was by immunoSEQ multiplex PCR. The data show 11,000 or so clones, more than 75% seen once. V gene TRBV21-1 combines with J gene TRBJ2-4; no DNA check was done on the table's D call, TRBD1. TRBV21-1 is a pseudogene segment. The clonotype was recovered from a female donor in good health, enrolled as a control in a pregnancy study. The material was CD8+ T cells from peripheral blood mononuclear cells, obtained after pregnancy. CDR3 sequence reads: CASSKNGQRLAKNIQYF. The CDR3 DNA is TGTGCCAGCAGCAAGAACGGACAGAGGCTAGCCAAAAACATTCAGTACTTC.